A single sample gave rise to the 26 T cell receptor beta chains below, sequenced in a study of CD8 T cells in Susac syndrome (dated 2019 in TCRdb). Library preparation was by the immunoSEQ multiplex PCR assay. RNA was extracted with the RNeasy kit and roughly 0.45 to 1 ug was reverse transcribed using random hexamers. The public reads were reanalyzed by TCRdb: fastp trimming at Q25, MiXCR alignment, in-frame beta chains only. Each CDR3 protein appears once, grouped with its most common genes and DNA. The table for this sample lists some 190,000 distinct CDR3 sequences; approximately 93% of them were counted only once. Roughly 0.096% of the sample comes from the top ten. Sequencing used CD4+ T cells from PBMCs. Receptors originate from a human donor in good health.

This chain connects TRBV29-1 to TRBJ1-2; 9 nucleotides align to TRBD1. After removal of 5 bases from V and 3 bases from J, the junction contained 4 bases not matched to a gene. CDR1 and CDR2 (germline): SQVTM, ANQGSEA. The CDR3 is 13 residues long. The CDR3 reads CSVPRTGDYGYTF. The CDR3, as DNA: TGCAGCGTTCCCCGGACAGGGGACTATGGCTACACCTTC.

This chain connects TRBV9 to TRBJ2-5; TRBD2 agrees at 11 bases. V was clipped by 3 bases and J by 1 base; unmatched bases: 5. The CDR3 runs 16 residues. The germline V gene encodes CDR1 SGDLS and CDR2 YYNGEE. CDR3 coding DNA: TGTGCCAGCAGCGGCCGGACTAGCGGGCCCCAAGAGACCCAGTACTTC. Translated: CASSGRTSGPQETQYF.

The genes are TRBV30 and TRBJ2-1, with D perhaps assigned TRBD1 or TRBD2 (5 bases each). The CDR3 consists of 11 residues. Germline V lookup: CDR1 GTSNPN, CDR2 SVGIG (reference sequence). Trimming took 3 bases from V and 7 from J, leaving 7 bases between them. The CDR3 loop reads CAWSRENEQFF. CDR3 bases: TGTGCCTGGAGCAGGGAGAATGAGCAGTTCTTC.

The CDR3 loop reads CATSRDPGTPPKEKLFF. In DNA form, the CDR3 reads TGTGCCACCAGCAGAGACCCCGGGACACCCCCAAAGGAAAAACTGTTTTTT. The rearrangement uses TRBV15 and TRBJ1-4, with D perhaps matching TRBD1 (6 bases). CDR1 LNHNV and CDR2 YYDKDF come from the germline V gene (reference sequence). The length of the CDR3 is 17 residues. V was cut by 0 bases and J by 8 bases, with 19 bases left in between. Together with reference TRBV15 and TRBJ1-4, the CDR3 gives the full variable domain: DAMVIQNPRYQVTQFGKPVTLSCSQTLNHNVMYWYQQKSSQAPKLLFHYYDKDFNNEADTPDNFQSRRPNTSFCFLDIRSPGLGDTAMYLCATSRDPGTPPKEKLFFGSGTQLSVL.

The chain couples TRBV28 to TRBJ2-7; D is possibly TRBD2 (7 bases). V lost 6 bases and J 5 bases, leaving 14 bases between the germline ends. The CDR3 is 13 amino acids. CDR1 MDHEN and CDR2 SYDVKM come from the germline V gene. DNA for the CDR3: TGTGCCAGCAGAGAAAGGGGGGGGGACGAGCAGTACTTC. Its protein is CASRERGGDEQYF. Full variable domain (outside the CDR3, taken from reference TRBV28 and TRBJ2-7): DVKVTQSSRYLVKRTGEKVFLECVQDMDHENMFWYRQDPGLGLRLIYFSYDVKMKEKGDIPEGYSVSREKKERFSLILESASTNQTSMYLCASRERGGDEQYFGPGTRLTVT.

The V gene is TRBV10-3, the J gene TRBJ1-2; tentative D call: TRBD1 (5 bases). Germline V CDR1 and CDR2: ENHRY, SYGVKD. Trimming stripped 0 bases from V and 5 bases from J, with 7 bases between. CDR3 size: 13 residues. CDR3 loop: CAISESGDYGYTF. The CDR3 bases are TGTGCCATCAGTGAGTCGGGGGATTATGGCTACACCTTC.

V is TRBV4-3 and J is TRBJ1-2; no reliable D call. Germline lookup yields CDR1 LGHNA and CDR2 YSLEER. CDR3 length: 14 amino acids. Trimming left V 2 bases short and J 13 bases short, with 20 bases between. CDR3 coding DNA: TGCGCCAGCAGCCAATGGCCCCGAAATCCGATCGCCACCTTC. As protein: CASSQWPRNPIATF.

The chain couples TRBV25-1 to TRBJ1-1; a weak D match, TRBD1 (6 bases). Germline CDR1 is MGHDK and CDR2 is SYGVNS. The CDR3 is 14 amino acids. V lost 0 bases, J lost 4 bases, and 9 bases lay in between. CDR3 sequence reads: CASSEYGGATEAFF. The CDR3 DNA is TGTGCCAGCAGTGAATATGGGGGGGCCACTGAAGCTTTCTTT.

The chain uses TRBV20-1 and TRBJ2-1, with 8 bases aligning to TRBD2. V trimming: 5 bases; J trimming: 0 bases; junction bases outside the gene matches: 9. This CDR3 contains 16 residues. CDR1 and CDR2 (germline): DFQATT, SNEGSKA (reference sequence). Here the CDR3 DNA reads TGCAGTGCTCCCCCCGGGGGGGCCCACTCCTACAATGAGCAGTTCTTC. Its translation: CSAPPGGAHSYNEQFF.

The CDR3 region is CSASQGVRQTQYF. In nucleotides, the CDR3 is TGCAGTGCTTCTCAGGGGGTGAGGCAGACCCAGTACTTC. The gene calls are TRBV20-1 and TRBJ2-5; 7 nucleotides line up with TRBD1. This CDR3 is built from 13 residues. The germline V gene has CDR1 DFQATT and CDR2 SNEGSKA (reference sequence). Trimming cost V 5 bases and J 6 bases; bases outside gene matches: 9.

The CDR3 DNA is TGTGCCAGCAGCGTCGGACTAGCGGAGAACCAAGAGACCCAGTACTTC. Translation gives CASSVGLAENQETQYF. This chain joins TRBV9 and TRBJ2-5; the match to TRBD2 covers 10 bases. The CDR3 has 16 residues. The V gene's germline CDR1 is SGDLS and CDR2 YYNGEE. J was trimmed by 0 bases and V by 2 bases; bases with no gene match: 4.

The chain has TRBV27 and TRBJ1-5; TRBD1 is a possible D gene (5 bases). The CDR3 has 13 residues. Trimming removed 10 bases at V and 7 bases at J, with 17 bases between. Germline CDR1 and CDR2: MNHEY and SMNVEV (reference sequence). CDR3 residues: CATGTRRGQPQHF. The CDR3 DNA is TGTGCCACCGGAACGAGGCGGGGGCAGCCCCAGCATTTT.

DNA for the CDR3: TGTGCCAGCAGCGTAGGGGCCAGGGCTAATGAAAAACTGTTTTTT. This sequence encodes CASSVGARANEKLFF. This rearrangement joins TRBV9 to TRBJ1-4; D may be TRBD1 (5 bases). The V end lost 0 bases, the J end lost 3 bases, and 9 bases lay between the germline ends. The CDR3 is made up of 15 amino acids. Germline V gene sequence: CDR1 SGDLS, CDR2 YYNGEE.

The chain has TRBV11-2 and TRBJ2-1; D ambiguous. CDR1 is SGHAT and CDR2 is FQNNGV in the germline V gene. Trimming cost V 4 bases and J 12 bases, with 19 bases left between them. This CDR3 is 14 amino acids long. CDR3 bases: TGTGCCAGCAGCTCCCCCCGACGGCTGAGGTGGCAGTTCTTC. Its protein is CASSSPRRLRWQFF. The complete variable domain, with remaining parts taken from reference TRBV11-2 and TRBJ2-1, reads EAGVAQSPRYKIIEKRQSVAFWCNPISGHATLYWYQQILGQGPKLLIQFQNNGVVDDSQLPKDRFSAERLKGVDSTLKIQPAKLEDSAVYLCASSSPRRLRWQFFGPGTRLTVL.

The rearrangement uses TRBV5-1 and TRBJ2-5; D is unresolved. The CDR3 is 14 amino acids. V lost 4 bases and J lost 5, with 15 bases in between. Germline CDR1 and CDR2: SGHRS and YFSETQ. CDR3 protein: CASSLPGRVETQYF. DNA of the CDR3: TGCGCCAGCAGCCTACCTGGACGTGTGGAGACCCAGTACTTC.

The rearrangement uses TRBV7-9 and TRBJ1-1, with D unclear. Per the germline V gene, CDR1 is SEHNR and CDR2 is FQNEAQ (reference sequence). CDR3 length: 15 residues. V was cut by 2 bases and J by 8 bases, with 18 bases left in between. The CDR3 reads CASSLKTGVDGEAFF. For the CDR3, the DNA is TGTGCCAGCAGCTTAAAAACCGGGGTAGATGGAGAAGCTTTCTTT. The complete variable domain, with remaining parts taken from reference TRBV7-9 and TRBJ1-1, reads DTGVSQNPRHKITKRGQNVTFRCDPISEHNRLYWYRQTLGQGPEFLTYFQNEAQLEKSRLLSDRFSAERPKGSFSTLEIQRTEQGDSAMYLCASSLKTGVDGEAFFGQGTRLTVV.

This clonotype showed up just once. V gene TRBV2 combines with J gene TRBJ2-4; TRBD1 aligns across 8 bases. Germline V lookup: CDR1 SNHLY, CDR2 FYNNEI. With 7 bases clipped from V and 1 base from J, the junction kept 6 bases outside the gene matches. This CDR3 has 15 amino acids. The CDR3 loop reads CASKVQGAAKNIQYF. The DNA for the CDR3 is TGTGCCAGCAAGGTTCAGGGGGCGGCCAAAAACATTCAGTACTTC.

The chain is built from TRBV6-2 or TRBV6-3 and TRBJ2-5; D gene ambiguous. With 4 bases removed from V and 2 bases from J, the gap between germline ends came to 8 bases. The CDR3 is 13 amino acids. Germline CDR1 MNHEY, CDR2 SVGEGT. The CDR3 reads CASSSGPQETQYF. In DNA form, the CDR3 reads TGTGCCAGCAGTTCCGGGCCACAAGAGACCCAGTACTTC.

This clonotype was observed a single time. This chain connects TRBV6-1 to TRBJ2-7, with TRBD2 identical over 12 bases. Germline loops: CDR1 MNHNS, CDR2 SASEGT. The trim removed 10 bases at V and 2 bases at J, leaving 9 bases unmatched. This CDR3 has 15 residues. The CDR3 bases are TGTGCCACCTCCAGGACTAGCGGGGTGCCCTACGAGCAGTACGTC. Amino acid sequence: CATSRTSGVPYEQYV.

The CDR3 DNA is TGTGCCAGCCGGGGGGTCATGAACACTGAAGCTTTCTTT. This encodes CASRGVMNTEAFF. The V call is TRBV2, the J call TRBJ1-1, with D possibly matching TRBD1 (5 bases). V was pared by 8 bases and J by 0 bases, with 10 bases between. Per the germline V gene, CDR1 is SNHLY and CDR2 is FYNNEI. The CDR3 spans 13 residues.

This chain connects TRBV29-1 to TRBJ2-7; TRBD1 agrees at 11 bases. This CDR3 has 16 amino acids. Germline-derived CDR1 and CDR2 are SQVTM and ANQGSEA. V shed 2 bases, J shed 5 bases, and the junction held 11 bases outside the gene matches. CDR3 residues: CSVEKSRDRGEDEQYV. In DNA form, the CDR3 reads TGCAGCGTTGAAAAATCCCGGGACAGGGGGGAAGACGAGCAGTACGTC.

This chain links TRBV5-1 with TRBJ2-5, with D possibly being TRBD1 (5 bases). Germline values: CDR1 SGHRS, CDR2 YFSETQ. V was cut by 2 bases and J by 3 bases, with 8 bases left in between. CDR3 size: 13 residues. The CDR3 DNA is TGCGCCAGCAGCTTCGACAGCGAAGAGACCCAGTACTTC. Encoded protein: CASSFDSEETQYF.

The genes are TRBV7-9 and TRBJ1-2, with 7 bases matching TRBD1. After removal of 6 bases from V and 4 bases from J, the junction contained 14 bases not matched to a gene. CDR1 is SEHNR, CDR2 FQNEAQ, per germline (reference sequence). There are 16 residues in the CDR3. The CDR3 loop is CASSVGGTGDGYGYTF. The DNA of the CDR3 is TGTGCCAGCAGTGTTGGGGGAACAGGGGACGGCTATGGCTACACCTTC. The variable domain in full, with the rest retrieved from reference TRBV7-9 and TRBJ1-2, is DTGVSQNPRHKITKRGQNVTFRCDPISEHNRLYWYRQTLGQGPEFLTYFQNEAQLEKSRLLSDRFSAERPKGSFSTLEIQRTEQGDSAMYLCASSVGGTGDGYGYTFGSGTRLTVV.

V and J are TRBV28 and TRBJ1-5, with 9 bases matching TRBD1. Per germline, CDR1 MDHEN and CDR2 SYDVKM. CDR3 length equals 19 residues. The V gene end was trimmed by 0 bases and the J gene end by 0 bases; junction bases not matched to a gene: 9. This CDR3 is CASSLWRVGTGNSNQPQHF. DNA of the CDR3: TGTGCCAGCAGTTTATGGAGGGTAGGGACAGGGAATAGCAATCAGCCCCAGCATTTT.

The V gene is TRBV28, the J gene TRBJ2-3; D is perhaps TRBD2 (6 bases). The germline V gene encodes CDR1 MDHEN and CDR2 SYDVKM. This CDR3 has 12 residues. Trimming removed 4 bases at V and 8 bases at J, with 10 bases between. The CDR3 sequence is CASSSSEGTQYF. Written as DNA, the CDR3 is TGTGCCAGCAGTTCATCGGAGGGTACGCAGTATTTT.

This chain uses TRBV5-6 with TRBJ2-6, with 10 nucleotides matching TRBD2. This CDR3 is built from 19 residues. Germline assignment: CDR1 SGHDT and CDR2 YYEEEE. Trimming cost V 1 base and J 4 bases; bases outside gene matches: 11. CDR3 region: CASSLLGTSDISGANVLTF. In nucleotides, the CDR3 is TGTGCCAGCAGCTTGCTCGGGACTAGCGATATCTCCGGGGCCAACGTCCTGACTTTC.